The clone carrying this TCR beta chain was seen a single time. Its antigen is as yet unknown. Profiling relied on immunoSEQ multiplex PCR, and the TCRdb table lists in-frame clones only, not all of them. This table holds approximately 60,000 clones, around 83% found once. The germline CDR1 and CDR2 sequences are SNHLY and FYNNEI. Trimming took off 6 bases at V and 9 bases at J, with 18 bases between the two ends. The CDR3 is 14 residues long. This sample stems from a study of OX40 agonist ivuxolimab in advanced cancers. Study information: Patients undergoing dose escalation presented with hepatocellular carcinoma, melanoma, renal cell or head and neck cancer.

Study-wide results and limits: The mean number of expanded clones was higher in CD8+ T cells than in CD4+. The investigators did not determine what antigen specificity the expanded peripheral T cells had.

The sample here was CD4+ or CD8+ T cells sorted from blood, taken in a trial of the OX40 agonist ivuxolimab. J is TRBJ2-1 and V is TRBV2; perhaps TRBD2 as D (6 bases). This receptor was identified in an adult with an advanced solid tumor such as melanoma, head and neck, liver or kidney cancer. In nucleotides, the CDR3 is TGTGCCAGCAGGGCGGTGGAGGGCTTAGGTGAGCAGTTCTTC. It translates to CASRAVEGLGEQFF. Full variable domain (rest looked up from reference TRBV2 and TRBJ2-1): EPEVTQTPSHQVTQMGQEVILRCVPISNHLYFYWYRQILGQKVEFLVSFYNNEISEKSEIFDDQFSVERPDGSNFTLKIRSTKLEDSAMYFCASRAVEGLGEQFFGPGTRLTVL.